The 17 T cell receptor beta chains below were found in one sample sequenced in a study of OX40 agonist ivuxolimab in advanced cancers. Generated by immunoSEQ multiplex PCR, the TCRdb table keeps only in-frame clones and is missing some. In the table there are fewer than 20,000 clones, 75% to 90% of which are singletons. Source: CD4+ or CD8+ T cells sorted from blood, taken in a trial of the OX40 agonist ivuxolimab. The receptors were gathered from an adult with an advanced solid tumor such as melanoma, head and neck, liver or kidney cancer.

CDR3 sequence reads: CASSFRDRVTGELFF. The DNA for the CDR3 is TGTGCCAGCAGTTTCCGGGACAGGGTCACCGGGGAGCTGTTTTTT. The chain employs TRBV28 and TRBJ2-2; TRBD1 matches 9 bases. V lost 3 bases to trimming and J lost 4 bases; unmatched junction nucleotides: 3. The germline gives CDR1 MDHEN, CDR2 SYDVKM. This CDR3 is built from 15 residues.

The chain joins TRBV7-2 to TRBJ1-2; unclear D gene. V dropped 10 bases and J dropped 8 bases, with 20 bases sitting between them. The length of the CDR3 is 13 residues. Germline assignment: CDR1 SGHTA and CDR2 FQGNSA. The chain's CDR3 is CATRQLASGGYTF. CDR3 in DNA: TGTGCCACAAGACAACTGGCGTCGGGAGGCTACACCTTC.

This clone was detected once. The genes are TRBV7-2 and TRBJ2-1; TRBD2 matches at 8 bases. This CDR3 comprises 17 residues. CDR1 SGHTA and CDR2 FQGNSA come from the germline V gene. Losses at the gene ends were 3 bases for V and 4 bases for J; bases not matched to a gene: 11. CDR3 protein: CASSLSLLAEVYNEQFF. DNA of the CDR3: TGTGCCAGCAGCTTGTCTTTACTAGCGGAAGTATACAATGAGCAGTTCTTC. The whole variable domain, filled in from reference TRBV7-2 and TRBJ2-1, reads GAGVSQSPSNKVTEKGKDVELRCDPISGHTALYWYRQSLGQGLEFLIYFQGNSAPDKSGLPSDRFSAERTGGSVSTLTIQRTQQEDSAVYLCASSLSLLAEVYNEQFFGPGTRLTVL.

The V gene is TRBV6-5, the J gene TRBJ1-5; 8 positions agree with TRBD1. V gave up 3 bases and J gave up 6 bases; unmatched junction bases: 1. The CDR3 extends over 13 amino acids. In germline, CDR1 is MNHEY, CDR2 SVGAGI. The CDR3 coding sequence is TGTGCCAGCAGTTATGACAGGGGTCAGCCCCAGCATTTT. It specifies CASSYDRGQPQHF.

The V call is TRBV15, the J call TRBJ1-3; 7 positions match TRBD1. The CDR3 is made up of 15 amino acids. Germline V lookup: CDR1 LNHNV, CDR2 YYDKDF (reference sequence). J gave up 4 bases and V 4 bases, and 7 bases lay outside the gene matches. In DNA form, the CDR3 reads TGTGCCACCAGCACCCCGACAGGGCGAGGAAACACCATATATTTT. Encoded protein: CATSTPTGRGNTIYF.

The count of this clone is one. This sequence joins TRBV7-2 and TRBJ2-7, with TRBD2 identical over 12 bases. V shed 6 bases and J 2 bases; nucleotides not matched to a gene: 11. Germline assignment: CDR1 SGHTA and CDR2 FQGNSA. This CDR3 spans 17 amino acids. CDR3 in amino acids: CASRAPNLAGGPYEQYF. CDR3 nucleotide sequence: TGTGCCAGCAGGGCACCCAATCTAGCGGGAGGGCCCTACGAGCAGTACTTC.

V and J are TRBV5-6 and TRBJ1-1, with 10 bases fitting TRBD1. Germline values: CDR1 SGHDT, CDR2 YYEEEE. Germline trimming cut 0 bases from V and 11 bases from J; bases unmatched to any gene: 4. The CDR3 runs to 13 residues. The CDR3 reads CASSLGQGARAFF. The CDR3 DNA reads as TGTGCCAGCAGCTTGGGACAGGGGGCGCGTGCTTTCTTT.

The chain employs TRBV19 and TRBJ2-4, with TRBD1 identical over 8 bases. The CDR3 loop spans 17 amino acids. The J segment lost 2 bases and the V segment lost 3 bases, leaving 9 bases of the junction unmatched. The germline V gene encodes CDR1 LNHDA and CDR2 SQIVND (reference sequence). The CDR3 bases are TGTGCCAGTAGTATCGGGACAGGAGTGATGTCCAAAAACATTCAGTACTTC. This sequence encodes CASSIGTGVMSKNIQYF.

The V gene is TRBV30, the J gene TRBJ2-5; D might be TRBD1 (7 bases). The last part of the DNA fits TRBJ2-7 better; the J call may be wrong. This CDR3 has 13 residues. Germline loops: CDR1 GTSNPN, CDR2 SVGIG (reference sequence). This chain's CDR3 is CAWSSRGAYEQYF. The CDR3 nucleotides are TGTGCCTGGAGTTCCAGGGGGGCATACGAGCAGTACTTC.

The CDR3: CAISELMETQYF. The CDR3 DNA sequence: TGTGCCATCAGTGAGCTTATGGAGACCCAGTACTTC. V is TRBV10-3 and J is TRBJ2-5, with D uncertain. V was shortened by 2 bases and J by 5 bases, with 6 bases between the two germline ends. The germline V gene encodes CDR1 ENHRY and CDR2 SYGVKD. CDR3 length equals 12 residues.

This sequence joins TRBV19 and TRBJ1-3; no firm D call. Per the germline V gene, CDR1 is LNHDA and CDR2 is SQIVND (reference sequence). The CDR3 consists of 15 residues. With 2 bases removed from V and 0 bases from J, the gap between germline ends came to 8 bases. This CDR3 reads CASSISATSGNTIYF. The DNA for the CDR3 is TGTGCCAGTAGTATATCGGCCACCTCTGGAAACACCATATATTTT.

This clone was seen a few times. The chain is built from TRBV5-1 and TRBJ2-7; D is perhaps TRBD1 (5 bases). The CDR3 spans 15 residues. Trimming left V 0 bases short and J 3 bases short, with 13 bases between. Germline-derived CDR1 and CDR2 are SGHRS and YFSETQ. This chain's CDR3 is CASSLDATAFYEQYF. The CDR3 DNA reads as TGCGCCAGCAGCTTGGACGCGACAGCCTTCTACGAGCAGTACTTC.

This clone was detected only once. The chain combines TRBV18 with TRBJ2-3; D possibly corresponds to TRBD2 (6 bases). The CDR3 extends over 14 amino acids. From germline, CDR1 is KGHSH and CDR2 LQKENI. Trimming removed 3 bases from V and 0 bases from J, with 7 bases in between. The CDR3 protein is CASSPSGSTDTQYF. For the CDR3, the DNA is TGTGCCAGCTCACCTAGCGGAAGCACAGATACGCAGTATTTT.

V and J are TRBV19 and TRBJ1-5; TRBD1 might be the D (5 bases). CDR1 and CDR2 (germline): LNHDA, SQIVND (reference sequence). V lost 4 bases and J 0 bases, leaving 10 bases between the germline ends. The CDR3 consists of 15 residues. CDR3 sequence: CASSRTNPSNQPQHF. In DNA, the CDR3 is TGTGCCAGTAGTAGGACAAATCCTAGCAATCAGCCCCAGCATTTT.

J is TRBJ2-7 and V is TRBV11-2; the match to TRBD1 covers 7 bases. CDR1 is SGHAT and CDR2 is FQNNGV in the germline V gene. This CDR3 has 15 residues. After removal of 4 bases from V and 2 bases from J, the junction contained 8 bases not matched to a gene. CDR3 amino acids: CASSSKTGTAYEQYF. The CDR3, as DNA: TGTGCCAGCAGCTCCAAGACAGGGACCGCCTACGAGCAGTACTTC.

The rearrangement joins TRBV27 to TRBJ2-5; the D is unclear. The end of the DNA is better explained by TRBJ2-7, so the J call may be wrong. The length of the CDR3 is 14 residues. Per germline, CDR1 MNHEY and CDR2 SMNVEV (reference sequence). CDR3 amino acids: CASSFLEKPYEQYF. For the CDR3, the DNA is TGTGCCAGCAGTTTTCTTGAGAAACCCTACGAGCAGTACTTC.

The V gene is TRBV5-4, the J gene TRBJ2-7; 8 positions match TRBD1. Germline V lookup: CDR1 SGHNT, CDR2 YYREEE (reference sequence). The J segment lost 6 bases and the V segment lost 4 bases, leaving 6 bases of the junction unmatched. The CDR3 sequence is 13 residues long. DNA of the CDR3: TGTGCCAGCAGCGGAGGACAGGGAGGCGAGCAGTACTTC. This encodes CASSGGQGGEQYF.